This T cell receptor beta chain was profiled in a study of blood T cell repertoires in COVID-19. At the level of the study: Sites across the United States, Italy and Spain contributed samples from acute and convalescent COVID-19. The cDNA or gDNA used as material had been derived from T cells, B-cell-depleted T cells, or PBMCs.

In the authors' workflow: Quantification of nucleated cells was approximated via reference gene primer amplification. Data came from immunoSEQ multiplex PCR; TCRdb stores just in-frame clones and leaves some out. For V, J and clone size, that table is used; D and trimming come from the DNA. The table shows hundreds of thousands of clones, with around 90% occurring only once. The length of the CDR3 is 14 residues. After removal of 3 bases from V and 5 bases from J, the junction contained 3 bases not matched to a gene. Germline V gives CDR1 SGHTA, CDR2 FQGNSA. Membership in each cohort depended on participant-reported clinical history.

The V gene is TRBV7-2, the J gene TRBJ1-4; 7 nucleotides line up with TRBD1. Sequencing input: PBMCs or T cells enriched from blood (not recorded which). The clonotype originates from a man in his sixties who had recovered from COVID-19. The CDR3 protein is CASSFDRENEKLFF. Here the CDR3 DNA reads TGTGCCAGCAGCTTCGACAGGGAGAATGAAAAACTGTTTTTT.